The text below deals with one T cell receptor beta chain. Its antigen remains unidentified. Libraries were prepared by immunoSEQ multiplex PCR; TCRdb keeps only in-frame clonotypes and omits some of them. The repertoire includes around 130,000 clones, roughly 87% of them detected once, and more than 5.5% sits in the top ten. The data belong to a study of T cell responses to AZD1222 COVID-19 vaccine. Study outcomes and limitations: Among the donors, most were white British and more were female, and clonal diversity was possibly underestimated. Among vaccine-associated CD4 TCRs, coverage spanned spike, with dominance at 160-218 and 743-854. Only after the peak T cell response were repertoires sampled.

CDR1 is LGHDT and CDR2 is YNNKEL in the germline V gene (reference sequence). The CDR3 runs to 12 residues. Trimming took 4 bases from V and 5 from J, leaving 9 bases between them. The origin of this receptor is an adult who received the AZD1222 COVID-19 vaccine. The source was peripheral blood, collected 28 days after the second AZD1222 dose. This chain links TRBV3-1 (or the pseudogene TRBV3-2) with TRBJ2-7; a weak D match, TRBD1 (5 bases). As DNA, the CDR3 is TGTGCCAGCAGCCCTACAGGCCACGAGCAGTACTTC. Translated: CASSPTGHEQYF.